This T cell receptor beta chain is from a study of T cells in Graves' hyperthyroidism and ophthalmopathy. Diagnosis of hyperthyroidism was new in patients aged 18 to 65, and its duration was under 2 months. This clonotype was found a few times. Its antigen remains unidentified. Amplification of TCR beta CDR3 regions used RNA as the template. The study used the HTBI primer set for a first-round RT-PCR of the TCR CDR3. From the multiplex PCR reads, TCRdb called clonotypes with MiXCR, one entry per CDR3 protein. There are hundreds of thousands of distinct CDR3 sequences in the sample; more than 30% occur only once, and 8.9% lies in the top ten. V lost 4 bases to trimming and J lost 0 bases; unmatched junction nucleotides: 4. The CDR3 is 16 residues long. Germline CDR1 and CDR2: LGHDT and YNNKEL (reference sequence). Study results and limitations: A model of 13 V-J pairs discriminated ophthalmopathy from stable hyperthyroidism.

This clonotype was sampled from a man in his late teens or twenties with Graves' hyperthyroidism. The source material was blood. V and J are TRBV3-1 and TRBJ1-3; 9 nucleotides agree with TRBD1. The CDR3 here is CASSLTGGTSGNTIYF. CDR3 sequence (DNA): TGTGCCAGCAGCCTGACAGGGGGTACCTCTGGAAACACCATATATTTT.